One sample yielded the 21 T cell receptor beta chains listed below, sequenced in a study of immune cell composition in non-small cell lung cancer. The method was immunoSEQ multiplex PCR; TCRdb's version includes in-frame clones alone and lacks a portion of them. Found here are several thousand clones, under 80% of them singletons; the top ten hold around 9.9%. The sequenced sample consisted of lung tumor tissue. These TCRs come from a human donor with non-small cell lung cancer.

The rearrangement links TRBV25-1 to TRBJ2-2; unclear D gene. This CDR3 comprises 15 residues. Germline V gene lookup returns CDR1 MGHDK and CDR2 SYGVNS. V lost 4 bases, J lost 2 bases, and 11 bases lay in between. CDR3 amino acids: CASSVQSSNTGELFF. CDR3 in DNA: TGTGCCAGCAGTGTACAAAGTTCTAACACCGGGGAGCTGTTTTTT.

The V and J genes are TRBV5-1 and TRBJ2-7; the match to TRBD2 covers 11 bases. This CDR3 is built from 15 residues. V lost 0 bases to trimming and J lost 5 bases; unmatched junction nucleotides: 4. CDR1 and CDR2 (germline): SGHRS, YFSETQ. In DNA, the CDR3 is TGCGCCAGCAGCTTGGTAGCGGGAGGGGGTAACGAGCAGTACTTC. It specifies CASSLVAGGGNEQYF.

V usage is TRBV28 and J usage is TRBJ1-5; D not resolved. This CDR3 region has 15 residues. CDR1 MDHEN and CDR2 SYDVKM come from the germline V gene. The germline V and J ends were trimmed by 3 bases and 2 bases, with 11 bases remaining between them. For the CDR3, the DNA is TGTGCCAGCAGTTTGTGGAGAACGGGCAATCAGCCCCAGCATTTT. It specifies CASSLWRTGNQPQHF.

The CDR3 loop is CASSSPGQGRSTEAFF. The DNA for the CDR3 is TGTGCCAGCAGTTCGCCAGGACAGGGGAGATCCACTGAAGCTTTCTTT. The J gene is TRBJ1-1, the V gene TRBV6-6; TRBD1 matches 9 bases. Germline trimming cut 4 bases from V and 4 bases from J; bases unmatched to any gene: 10. Germline V gene sequence: CDR1 MNHNY, CDR2 SVGAGI (reference sequence). CDR3 length equals 16 residues.

This sequence joins TRBV5-1 and TRBJ1-6; TRBD1 might be the D (6 bases). Trimming cost V 2 bases and J 8 bases, with 11 bases left between them. CDR3 length: 14 amino acids. Germline V lookup: CDR1 SGHRS, CDR2 YFSETQ. CDR3 nucleotides: TGCGCCAGCAGCTTTGCAGGGGTCGATTCACCCCTCCACTTT. This gives the protein CASSFAGVDSPLHF.

J is TRBJ1-2 and V is TRBV4-3; a weak D match, TRBD1 (6 bases). Germline V gene data show CDR1 as LGHNA and CDR2 as YSLEER. This CDR3 is built from 14 residues. V was shortened by 1 base and J by 7 bases, with 13 bases between the two germline ends. CDR3 sequence (DNA): TGCGCCAGCAGCCAAGTTGGGGGGCGCGGTGGCTACACCTTC. It is translated as CASSQVGGRGGYTF.

This clone is labeled large. The J gene is TRBJ1-4, the V gene TRBV7-6; TRBD1 might be the D (5 bases). V lost 2 bases, J lost 0 bases, and 13 bases lay in between. Germline lookup yields CDR1 SGHVS and CDR2 FNYEAQ. The CDR3 sequence is 17 residues long. The DNA for the CDR3 is TGTGCCAGCAGCTTAAGCCCTGGGACGGCAACTAATGAAAAACTGTTTTTT. It translates to CASSLSPGTATNEKLFF.

The genes are TRBV20-1 and TRBJ2-3; no firm D call. The CDR3 runs 11 residues. The germline V gene encodes CDR1 DFQATT and CDR2 SNEGSKA (reference sequence). V was cut by 6 bases and J by 5 bases, with 9 bases left in between. The CDR3 spells CSAPLGDTQYF. In DNA form, the CDR3 reads TGCAGTGCCCCCCTCGGAGATACGCAGTATTTT.

The genes are TRBV11-2 and TRBJ2-2, with 10 nucleotides matching TRBD2. This CDR3 is 16 amino acids long. Trimming cost V 5 bases and J 3 bases; bases outside gene matches: 6. Germline V gives CDR1 SGHAT, CDR2 FQNNGV. The CDR3 nucleotides read TGTGCCAGCAGCCCACGGACTAGCGGTTACACCGGGGAGCTGTTTTTT. Its translation: CASSPRTSGYTGELFF.

There are a few counts of this clone. The rearrangement joins TRBV27 to TRBJ2-7; weak D call: TRBD2 (5 bases). The V end was cut by 5 bases, the J end by 2 bases, with 13 bases between. This CDR3 is built from 14 residues. Germline CDR1 is MNHEY and CDR2 is SMNVEV (reference sequence). CDR3: CASSPQLLAYEQYF. The CDR3 bases are TGTGCCAGCAGTCCTCAACTACTAGCCTACGAGCAGTACTTC.

This clone was recorded a few times. The V call is TRBV5-1, the J call TRBJ1-2, with D possibly matching TRBD1 (6 bases). CDR1 and CDR2 (germline): SGHRS, YFSETQ. Trimming shortened V by 10 bases and J by 2 bases, and 21 bases separated the two germline ends. The CDR3 runs 15 residues. CDR3 amino acids: CASDPEGRGNYGYTF. For the CDR3, the DNA is TGCGCCTCCGATCCGGAGGGCAGGGGCAACTATGGCTACACCTTC.

V usage is TRBV7-6 and J usage is TRBJ2-1; D remains ambiguous. V was shortened by 4 bases and J by 6 bases, with 10 bases between the two germline ends. CDR1 and CDR2 from the germline V gene are SGHVS and FNYEAQ. The length of the CDR3 is 13 residues. CDR3 coding DNA: TGTGCCAGCAGCTCCCGTGGGCCCAATGAGCAGTTCTTC. It specifies CASSSRGPNEQFF.

This rearrangement joins TRBV10-3 to TRBJ1-2; a weak D match, TRBD1 (5 bases). Trimming took off 0 bases at V and 8 bases at J, with 13 bases between the two ends. CDR3 length: 14 residues. CDR1 is ENHRY and CDR2 is SYGVKD in the germline V gene. The CDR3 here is CAISESGGARGYTF. The CDR3 region has the DNA TGTGCCATCAGTGAGTCGGGCGGGGCACGAGGCTACACCTTC.

The count of this clone is one. The rearrangement joins TRBV7-2 to TRBJ2-6, with D possibly TRBD2 on 6 matching bases. The germline V gene encodes CDR1 SGHTA and CDR2 FQGNSA. Deletions cut 5 bases from V and 2 bases from J, with 10 bases between. The CDR3 spans 15 residues. The CDR3 reads CASSLGGAGANVLTF. CDR3 nucleotides: TGTGCCAGCAGCCTGGGGGGAGCTGGGGCCAACGTCCTGACTTTC.

The V gene is TRBV11-2, the J gene TRBJ2-3; 9 bases agree with TRBD1. Unmatched junction bases numbered 5, after V lost 5 bases and J lost 8 bases. The V gene's germline CDR1 is SGHAT and CDR2 FQNNGV. The CDR3 sequence is 13 residues long. The CDR3 spells CASSPRQGGTQYF. Here the CDR3 DNA reads TGTGCCAGCAGCCCCCGACAGGGGGGTACGCAGTATTTT.

The chain recombines TRBV29-1 with TRBJ2-5, with 13 bases that match TRBD2. The germline V gene encodes CDR1 SQVTM and CDR2 ANQGSEA. This CDR3 has 13 amino acids. V trimming: 7 bases; J trimming: 4 bases; junction bases outside the gene matches: 3. The CDR3 is CSGGLAGPETQYF. The CDR3 DNA reads as TGCAGCGGGGGACTAGCGGGACCAGAGACCCAGTACTTC. The full variable domain, rest sourced from reference TRBV29-1 and TRBJ2-5, is SAVISQKPSRDICQRGTSLTIQCQVDSQVTMMFWYRQQPGQSLTLIATANQGSEATYESGFVIDKFPISRPNLTFSTLTVSNMSPEDSSIYLCSGGLAGPETQYFGPGTRLLVL.

The gene calls are TRBV5-6 and TRBJ1-4; 8 nucleotides match TRBD1. Germline loops: CDR1 SGHDT, CDR2 YYEEEE. CDR3 size: 14 residues. V was clipped by 1 base and J by 7 bases; unmatched bases: 3. This CDR3 is CASSLTGGSEKLFF. For the CDR3, the DNA is TGTGCCAGCAGCTTGACAGGGGGGAGTGAAAAACTGTTTTTT.

The chain links TRBV11-2 to TRBJ2-5; TRBD2 matches 7 bases. With 7 bases clipped from V and 1 base from J, the junction kept 18 bases outside the gene matches. Germline loops: CDR1 SGHAT, CDR2 FQNNGV. The CDR3 runs 18 residues. This chain's CDR3 is CASTLIGAIAGAQETQYF. In nucleotides, the CDR3 is TGTGCCAGCACCCTTATAGGTGCAATCGCGGGAGCCCAAGAGACCCAGTACTTC.

The J gene is TRBJ2-3, the V gene TRBV9; tentatively, D is TRBD2 (5 bases). The V gene's germline CDR1 is SGDLS and CDR2 YYNGEE. The V end lost 1 base, the J end lost 8 bases, and 14 bases lay between the germline ends. The CDR3 length is 14 residues. The CDR3 coding sequence is TGTGCCAGCAGCGTATATGGCGAGGCGGGTACGCAGTATTTT. It encodes CASSVYGEAGTQYF.

This clone was found once. The rearrangement joins TRBV4-2 to TRBJ2-1; 9 positions agree with TRBD2. Trimming took 0 bases from V and 3 from J; bases not matched to a gene: 9. The CDR3 covers 18 residues. Germline CDR1 LGHNA, CDR2 YNFKEQ. CDR3 sequence: CASSQEDRTTSGYNEQFF. Here the CDR3 DNA reads TGTGCCAGCAGCCAAGAAGACCGCACGACTAGCGGCTACAATGAGCAGTTCTTC.

The chain employs TRBV9 and TRBJ2-7, with 9 nucleotides matching TRBD1. This CDR3 contains 16 residues. Germline values: CDR1 SGDLS, CDR2 YYNGEE. Trimming removed 0 bases from V and 4 bases from J; junction bases left unmatched: 8. In DNA, the CDR3 is TGTGCCAGCAGCGTAGAAGGGACAGGGACAGGGTACGAGCAGTACTTC. Translation: CASSVEGTGTGYEQYF. Full variable domain (outside the CDR3, taken from reference TRBV9 and TRBJ2-7): DSGVTQTPKHLITATGQRVTLRCSPRSGDLSVYWYQQSLDQGLQFLIQYYNGEERAKGNILERFSAQQFPDLHSELNLSSLELGDSALYFCASSVEGTGTGYEQYFGPGTRLTVT.